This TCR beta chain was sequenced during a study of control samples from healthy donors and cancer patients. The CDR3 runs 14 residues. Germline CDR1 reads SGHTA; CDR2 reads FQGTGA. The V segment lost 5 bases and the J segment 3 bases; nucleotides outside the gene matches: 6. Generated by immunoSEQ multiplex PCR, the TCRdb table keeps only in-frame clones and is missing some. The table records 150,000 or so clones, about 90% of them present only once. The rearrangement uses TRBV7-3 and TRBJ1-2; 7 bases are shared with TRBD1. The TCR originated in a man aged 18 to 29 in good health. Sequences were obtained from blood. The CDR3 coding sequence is TGTGCCAGCAGCCCATTTACAGGGGACTATGGCTACACCTTC. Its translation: CASSPFTGDYGYTF.